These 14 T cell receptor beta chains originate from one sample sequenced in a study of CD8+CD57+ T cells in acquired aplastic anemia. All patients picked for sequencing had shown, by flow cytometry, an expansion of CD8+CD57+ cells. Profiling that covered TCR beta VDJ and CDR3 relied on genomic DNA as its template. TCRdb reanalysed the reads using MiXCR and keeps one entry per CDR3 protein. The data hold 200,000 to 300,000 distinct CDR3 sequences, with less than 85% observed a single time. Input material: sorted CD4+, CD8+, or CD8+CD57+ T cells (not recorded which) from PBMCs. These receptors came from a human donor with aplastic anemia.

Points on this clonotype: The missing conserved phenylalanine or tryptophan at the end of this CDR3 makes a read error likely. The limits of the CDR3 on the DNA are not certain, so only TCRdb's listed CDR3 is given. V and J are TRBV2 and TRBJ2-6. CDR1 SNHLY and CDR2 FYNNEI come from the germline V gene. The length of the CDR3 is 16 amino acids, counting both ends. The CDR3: CASSEAGSYRAHDLTL.

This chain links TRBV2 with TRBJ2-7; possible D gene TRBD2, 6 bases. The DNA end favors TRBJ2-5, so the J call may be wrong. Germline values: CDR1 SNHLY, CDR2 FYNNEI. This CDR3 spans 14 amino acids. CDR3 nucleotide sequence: TGTGCCAGCAGCGTAGCTCTGGGGGGAGAGACCCAGTACTTC. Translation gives CASSVALGGETQYF.

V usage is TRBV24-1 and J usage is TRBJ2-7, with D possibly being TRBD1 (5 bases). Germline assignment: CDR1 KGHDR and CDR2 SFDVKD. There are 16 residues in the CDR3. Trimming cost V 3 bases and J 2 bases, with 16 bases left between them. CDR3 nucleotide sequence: TGTGCCACCAGTGATCTTGACAGCTACTTTCCCTACGAGCAGTACTTC. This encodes CATSDLDSYFPYEQYF.

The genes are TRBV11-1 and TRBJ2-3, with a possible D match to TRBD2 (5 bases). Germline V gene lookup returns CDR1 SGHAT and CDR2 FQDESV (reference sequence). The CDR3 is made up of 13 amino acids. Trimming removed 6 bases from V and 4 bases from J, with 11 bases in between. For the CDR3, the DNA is TGTGCCAGCAGTATTGGGCGGGCAGATACGCAGTATTTT. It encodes CASSIGRADTQYF.

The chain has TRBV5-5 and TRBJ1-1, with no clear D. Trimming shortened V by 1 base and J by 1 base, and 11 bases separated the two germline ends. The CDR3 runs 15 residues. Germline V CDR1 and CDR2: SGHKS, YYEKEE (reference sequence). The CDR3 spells CASSLFDPGNTEAFF. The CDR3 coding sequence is TGTGCCAGCAGCTTGTTTGACCCAGGGAACACTGAAGCTTTCTTT.

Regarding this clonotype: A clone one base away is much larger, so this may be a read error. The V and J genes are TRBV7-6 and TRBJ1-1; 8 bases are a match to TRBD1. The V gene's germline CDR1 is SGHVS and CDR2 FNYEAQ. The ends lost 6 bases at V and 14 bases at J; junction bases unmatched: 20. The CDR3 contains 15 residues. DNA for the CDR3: TGTGCCAGCAGTTCAGACAGGGGCAATCCACCCCTCCACTTCTTT. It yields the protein CASSSDRGNPPLHFF.

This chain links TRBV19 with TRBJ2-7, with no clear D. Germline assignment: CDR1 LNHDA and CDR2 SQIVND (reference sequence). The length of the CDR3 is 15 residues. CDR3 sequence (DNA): TGTGCCAGTAGTATAGCTACCGAGACCTACAATGAGCAGTTCGTC. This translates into CASSIATETYNEQFV.

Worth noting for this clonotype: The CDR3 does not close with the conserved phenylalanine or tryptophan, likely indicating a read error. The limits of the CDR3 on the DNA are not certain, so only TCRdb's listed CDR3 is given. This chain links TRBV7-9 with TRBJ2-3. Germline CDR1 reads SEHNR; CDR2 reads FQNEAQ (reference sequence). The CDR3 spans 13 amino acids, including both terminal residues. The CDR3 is CASGLVERDTSPL.

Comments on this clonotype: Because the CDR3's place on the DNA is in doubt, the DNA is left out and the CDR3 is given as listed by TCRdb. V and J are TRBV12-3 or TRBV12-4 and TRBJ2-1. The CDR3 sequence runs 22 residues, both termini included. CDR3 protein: CDSSIYLCSVDPPGPYRNEQFF.

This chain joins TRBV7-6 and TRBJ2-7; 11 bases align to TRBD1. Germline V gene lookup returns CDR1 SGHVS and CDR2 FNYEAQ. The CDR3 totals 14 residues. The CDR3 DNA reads TGTGCCAGCAGCTCGGACAGGGGGCATTCACCCCAGCACGTC. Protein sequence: CASSSDRGHSPQHV.

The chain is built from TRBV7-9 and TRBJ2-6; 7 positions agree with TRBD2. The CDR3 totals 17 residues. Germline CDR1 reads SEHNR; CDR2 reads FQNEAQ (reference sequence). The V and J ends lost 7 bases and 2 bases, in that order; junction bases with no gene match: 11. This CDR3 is CASTRGRVPPGANVLTF. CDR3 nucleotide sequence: TGTGCCAGCACGCGAGGGAGGGTCCCCCCTGGGGCCAACGTCCTGACTTTC.

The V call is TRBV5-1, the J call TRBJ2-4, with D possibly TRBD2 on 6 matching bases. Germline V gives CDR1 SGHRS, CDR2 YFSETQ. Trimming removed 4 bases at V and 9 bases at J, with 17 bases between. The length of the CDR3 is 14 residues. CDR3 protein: CASSLGTEGFIQYF. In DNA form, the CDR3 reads TGCGCCAGCAGCCTGGGGACTGAAGGGTTCATTCAGTACTTC. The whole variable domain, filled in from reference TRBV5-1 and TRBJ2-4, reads KAGVTQTPRYLIKTRGQQVTLSCSPISGHRSVSWYQQTPGQGLQFLFEYFSETQRNKGNFPGRFSGRQFSNSRSEMNVSTLELGDSALYLCASSLGTEGFIQYFGAGTRLSVL.

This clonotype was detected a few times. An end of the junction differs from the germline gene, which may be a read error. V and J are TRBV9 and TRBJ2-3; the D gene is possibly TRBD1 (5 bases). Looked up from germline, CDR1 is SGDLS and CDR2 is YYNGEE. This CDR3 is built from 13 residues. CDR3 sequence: CASSDGGTGGYTF. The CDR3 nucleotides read TGTGCCAGCAGCGACGGTGGCACAGGTGGCTACACCTTT.

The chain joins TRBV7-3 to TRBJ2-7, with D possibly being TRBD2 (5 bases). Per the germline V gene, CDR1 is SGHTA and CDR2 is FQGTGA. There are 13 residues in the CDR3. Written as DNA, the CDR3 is TGTGCCAGCAGCTACACGGGGAACACCGGGGAGCTGGTT. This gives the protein CASSYTGNTGELV.